The rows below give T cell receptor beta chains drawn from one sample of a study of response to subunit inactivated influenza vaccine. TCRdb ran MiXCR on the RT-PCR reads and lists one entry per CDR3 protein. The sample records about 500,000 distinct CDR3 sequences, about 17% being singletons. The sample in question was CD4+ T cells sorted from PBMCs, obtained roughly 24 months after vaccination. The receptors here all came from a man aged 50-75 years who received an inactivated influenza vaccine. Both conserved end residues are part of each CDR3. The D gene is left open where the match is weak. A clone size is listed for some rows: how often the clone was seen (once, few, many), or a class if it is expanded.

V gene,CDR3 length,J gene,clone size,D gene,CDR3 DNA,CDR3 protein
TRBV4-3,13,TRBJ1-2,few,-,TGCGCCAGCAGCCCAGGGACATCGAGTGGCTACACCTTC,CASSPGTSSGYTF
TRBV20-1,12,TRBJ1-3,few,-,TGCAGTGCCTCGACCTCTGGAAACACCATATATTTT,CSASTSGNTIYF
TRBV5-1,14,TRBJ2-3,few,-,TGCGCCAGCAGAAGGGACATGAGCACAGATACGCAGTATTTT,CASRRDMSTDTQYF
TRBV11-2,15,TRBJ1-2,-,-,TGTGCCAGCAGCGCACGATCTTCAGGGTACTATGGCTACACCTTC,CASSARSSGYYGYTF
TRBV10-3,11,TRBJ1-1,few,-,TGTGCCATCGCCGGGGGGGGACAAGCTTTCTTT,CAIAGGGQAFF
TRBV20-1,16,TRBJ2-1,-,-,TGCAGCCCCCAGAGGAATAGGGGACGAGAATACAATGAGCAGTTCTTC,CSPQRNRGREYNEQFF
TRBV3-1,13,TRBJ2-7,-,-,TGTGCCAGCAGCCAAGCCTATCAAACCGAGCAGTACTTC,CASSQAYQTEQYF
TRBV24-1,14,TRBJ1-2,few,TRBD1,TGTGCCACGGGACAGGGGGCGGGCGACTATGGCTACACCTTC,CATGQGAGDYGYTF
TRBV3-1,14,TRBJ2-7,-,TRBD1,TGTGCCAGCAGCCAAGGGACAGGGGGCAACGAGCAGTACTTC,CASSQGTGGNEQYF
TRBV6-2/TRBV6-3,20,TRBJ2-3,-,TRBD1,TGTGCCAGCAGTTACAGGACAGGGCCTACCGGGGGCCTCTTTCGCGGTACGCAGTATTTT,CASSYRTGPTGGLFRGTQYF
TRBV3-1,14,TRBJ1-4,few,-,TGTGCCAGCAGCCAAGTTGCAGGGAGGGAAAAACTGTTTTTT,CASSQVAGREKLFF
TRBV2,11,TRBJ2-7,many,-,TGTGCCAGCAGTGCCGCCTACGAGCAGTACTTC,CASSAAYEQYF
TRBV12-3/TRBV12-4,15,TRBJ1-3,few,-,TGTGCCAGCAGTTCGAGGGGGGCGACTGGAAACACCATATATTTT,CASSSRGATGNTIYF
TRBV30,12,TRBJ1-1,few,-,TGTGCCCGGGTCAGGGGGAACACTGAAGCTTTCTTT,CARVRGNTEAFF
TRBV4-2,15,TRBJ2-1,-,-,TGTGCCAGCAGCCAATTTCGACAGTCCGACAATGAGCAGTTCTTC,CASSQFRQSDNEQFF
TRBV6-2/TRBV6-3,16,TRBJ2-7,few,TRBD2,TGTGCCAGTTGGACTAGCGGGAGCGCTAACGCCTACGAGCAGTACTTC,CASWTSGSANAYEQYF
TRBV5-5,13,TRBJ2-1,many,-,TGTGCCAGCAGCCGCTACCCAGCCAATGAGCAGTTCTTC,CASSRYPANEQFF
TRBV19,14,TRBJ1-1,once,TRBD1,TGTGCCAGTAAGCCGGGACAGGGGTCGCTCGAAGCTTTCTTT,CASKPGQGSLEAFF
TRBV9,15,TRBJ1-6,-,-,TGTGCCAGCAGCGGGGGGACGGTTAGTAATTCACCCCTCCACTTT,CASSGGTVSNSPLHF
TRBV5-1,14,TRBJ2-5,-,TRBD2,TGCGCCAGCAGCTTTAGCGGGAATGGCGAGACCCAGTACTTC,CASSFSGNGETQYF
TRBV10-3,11,TRBJ1-2,few,TRBD1,TGTGCCACCGGACAGGGTTTCGGCTACACCTTC,CATGQGFGYTF
TRBV5-6,14,TRBJ2-5,-,TRBD1,TGTGCCAGCAGCCTGGACAGGCTCCAAGAGACCCAGTACTTC,CASSLDRLQETQYF
TRBV7-6,17,TRBJ2-1,-,TRBD2,TGTGCCAGCAGCCTACGTCGAAGCGGGGGGGCCTTTGATGAGCAGTTCTTC,CASSLRRSGGAFDEQFF
TRBV4-1,13,TRBJ2-7,many,-,TGCGCCAGCAGCCAAGAACAGAACTACGAGCAGTACTTC,CASSQEQNYEQYF
TRBV6-5,17,TRBJ1-6,-,TRBD1,TGTGCCAGCAGTTACTCGAGTGGGACAGGGGGGAATTCACCCCTCCACTTT,CASSYSSGTGGNSPLHF
TRBV29-1,13,TRBJ1-3,few,-,TGCAGCGTTGAATTCTCCCCTGGAAACACCATATATTTT,CSVEFSPGNTIYF
TRBV24-1,13,TRBJ2-4,few,-,TGTGCCACCAGTGATCAGCCAATCCGCATTCAGTACTTC,CATSDQPIRIQYF
TRBV30,12,TRBJ2-6,few,-,TGTGCCTGGAGTGCTGGGGCCAACGTCCTGACTTTC,CAWSAGANVLTF
TRBV20-1,14,TRBJ2-7,-,-,TGCAGTGCTAGAGGGATCCAGGGGACCCGGGAGCAGTACTTC,CSARGIQGTREQYF
TRBV7-2,14,TRBJ2-4,few,-,TGTGCCAGCAGCTTCGGGGGCTTTCGGAACATTCAGTACTTC,CASSFGGFRNIQYF
TRBV5-1,14,TRBJ2-1,-,-,TGCGCCAGCCGCTTGGATAGCTCCTACAATGAGCAGTTCTTC,CASRLDSSYNEQFF
TRBV4-1,14,TRBJ1-1,few,TRBD1,TGCGCCAGCAGCCAACTTCAGGGGGACACTGAAGCTTTCTTT,CASSQLQGDTEAFF
TRBV10-3,16,TRBJ2-1,few,TRBD2,TGTGCCATCAGTGAGCGTAGCGGGAGGGCTGCCAATGAGCAGTTCTTC,CAISERSGRAANEQFF
TRBV12-3/TRBV12-4,12,TRBJ1-2,-,-,TGTGCCAGCAGTTTAGAAGTCTTCGGCTACACCTTC,CASSLEVFGYTF
TRBV6-2/TRBV6-3,14,TRBJ2-3,-,TRBD1,TGTGCCAGCAGTCGGACAGGGGTCACAGATACGCGGTATTTT,CASSRTGVTDTRYF
TRBV2,15,TRBJ1-3,-,TRBD1,TGTGCCAGCAGTGCAGGGACAGGGCCGGGAAACACCATATATTTT,CASSAGTGPGNTIYF